This TCR beta chain was sequenced for a study of patients and donors after allogeneic stem cell transplantation. Trimming pared 4 bases from V and 4 bases from J, leaving 20 bases between. This CDR3 comprises 16 residues. Germline-derived CDR1 and CDR2 are SGHKS and YYEKEE (reference sequence). A few counts support this clonotype. Via MiXCR, TCRdb re-called the RT-PCR reads, giving one row per CDR3 protein. The sample includes about 400,000 distinct CDR3 sequences, 16% of them seen just once. Sequencing used blood, either unsorted or a sorted T cell fraction (not recorded which). This receptor was identified in a human donor who was either an allogeneic HSCT recipient or a stem cell or donor lymphocyte infusion donor (not recorded which). It is not recorded whose cells these are; they may come from a transplant donor. This sequence joins TRBV5-5 and TRBJ1-2, with D possibly being TRBD1 (5 bases). CDR3 protein: CASSPPLRRELYGYTF. In nucleotides, the CDR3 is TGTGCCAGCAGCCCGCCCCTCCGCAGGGAACTCTATGGCTACACCTTC. Variable domain in full (rest from reference TRBV5-5 and TRBJ1-2): DAGVTQSPTHLIKTRGQQVTLRCSPISGHKSVSWYQQVLGQGPQFIFQYYEKEERGRGNFPDRFSARQFPNYSSELNVNALLLGDSALYLCASSPPLRRELYGYTFGSGTRLTVV.